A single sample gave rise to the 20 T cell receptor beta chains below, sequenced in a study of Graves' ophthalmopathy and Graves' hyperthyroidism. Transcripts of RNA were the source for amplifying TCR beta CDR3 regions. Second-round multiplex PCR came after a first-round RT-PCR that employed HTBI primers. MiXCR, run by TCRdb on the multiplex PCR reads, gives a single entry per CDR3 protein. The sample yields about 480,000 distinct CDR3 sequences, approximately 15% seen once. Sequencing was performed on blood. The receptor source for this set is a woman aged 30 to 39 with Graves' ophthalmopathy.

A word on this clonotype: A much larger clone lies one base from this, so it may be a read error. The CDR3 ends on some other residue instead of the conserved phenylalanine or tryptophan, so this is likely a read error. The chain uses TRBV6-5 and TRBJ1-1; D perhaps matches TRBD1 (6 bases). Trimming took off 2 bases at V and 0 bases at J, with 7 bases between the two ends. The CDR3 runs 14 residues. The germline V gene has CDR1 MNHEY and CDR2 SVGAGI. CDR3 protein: CASSYDRLNTEAFY. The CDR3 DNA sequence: TGTGCCAGCAGTTACGACAGGCTGAACACTGAAGCTTTCTAT.

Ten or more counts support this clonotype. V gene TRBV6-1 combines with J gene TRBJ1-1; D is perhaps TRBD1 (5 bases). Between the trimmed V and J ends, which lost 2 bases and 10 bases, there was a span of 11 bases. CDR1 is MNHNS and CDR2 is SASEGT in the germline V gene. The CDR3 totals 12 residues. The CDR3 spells CASSEYQGGAFF. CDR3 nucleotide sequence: TGTGCCAGCAGTGAATATCAGGGAGGAGCTTTCTTT.

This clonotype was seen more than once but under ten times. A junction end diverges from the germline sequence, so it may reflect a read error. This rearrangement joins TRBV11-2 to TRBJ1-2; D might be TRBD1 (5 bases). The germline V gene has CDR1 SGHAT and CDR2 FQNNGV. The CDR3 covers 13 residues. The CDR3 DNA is TGTGCCAGCAGCCTGGGGGGGTCCTATGACTACACCTTC. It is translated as CASSLGGSYDYTF.

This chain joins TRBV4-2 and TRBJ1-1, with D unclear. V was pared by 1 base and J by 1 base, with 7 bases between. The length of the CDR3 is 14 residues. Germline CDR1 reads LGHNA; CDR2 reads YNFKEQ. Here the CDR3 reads CASSQVGRNTEAFF. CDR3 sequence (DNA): TGTGCCAGCAGCCAAGTGGGCAGGAACACTGAAGCTTTCTTT.

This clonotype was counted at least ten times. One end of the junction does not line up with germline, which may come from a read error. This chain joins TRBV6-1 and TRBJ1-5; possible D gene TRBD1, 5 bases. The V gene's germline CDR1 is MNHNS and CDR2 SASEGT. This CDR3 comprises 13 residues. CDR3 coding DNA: TGTGCCAGCGGTGAAAGACGGGAAGGGGACCAGCATTTT. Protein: CASGERREGDQHF.

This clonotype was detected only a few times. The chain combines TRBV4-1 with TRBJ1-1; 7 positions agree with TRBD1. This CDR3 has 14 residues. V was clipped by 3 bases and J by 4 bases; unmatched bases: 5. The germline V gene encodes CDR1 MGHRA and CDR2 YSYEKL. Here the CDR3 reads CASSHEGQFTEAFF. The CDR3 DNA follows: TGCGCCAGCAGCCACGAGGGACAGTTCACTGAAGCTTTCTTT.

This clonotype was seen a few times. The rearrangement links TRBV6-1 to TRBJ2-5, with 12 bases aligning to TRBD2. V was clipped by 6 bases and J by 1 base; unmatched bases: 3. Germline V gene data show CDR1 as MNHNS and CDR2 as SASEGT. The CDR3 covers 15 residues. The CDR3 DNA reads TGTGCCAGCAGCAAACTAGCGGGAGGCCAAGAGACCCAGTACTTC. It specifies CASSKLAGGQETQYF.

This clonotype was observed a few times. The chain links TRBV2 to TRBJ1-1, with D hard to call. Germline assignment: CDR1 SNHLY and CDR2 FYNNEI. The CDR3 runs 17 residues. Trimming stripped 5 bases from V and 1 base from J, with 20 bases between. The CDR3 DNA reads TGTGCCAGCAGTCATATGGGGTTCGGGTTCTCGAACACTGAAGCTTTCTTT. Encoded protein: CASSHMGFGFSNTEAFF.

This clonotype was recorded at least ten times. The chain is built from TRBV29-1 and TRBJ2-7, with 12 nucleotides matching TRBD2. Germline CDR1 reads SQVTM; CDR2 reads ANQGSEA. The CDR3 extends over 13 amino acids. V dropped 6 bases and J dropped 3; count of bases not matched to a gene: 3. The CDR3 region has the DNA TGCAGCGTGCTGACTAGCGGGAGCTACGAGCAGTACTTC. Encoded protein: CSVLTSGSYEQYF.

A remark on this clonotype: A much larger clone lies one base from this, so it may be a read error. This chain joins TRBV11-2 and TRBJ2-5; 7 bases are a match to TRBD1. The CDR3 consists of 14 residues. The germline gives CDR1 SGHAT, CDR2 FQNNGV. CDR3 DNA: TGTGCCAGCAGCCCTCAGACAGGGTCGGAGACCAAGTACTTC. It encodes CASSPQTGSETKYF.

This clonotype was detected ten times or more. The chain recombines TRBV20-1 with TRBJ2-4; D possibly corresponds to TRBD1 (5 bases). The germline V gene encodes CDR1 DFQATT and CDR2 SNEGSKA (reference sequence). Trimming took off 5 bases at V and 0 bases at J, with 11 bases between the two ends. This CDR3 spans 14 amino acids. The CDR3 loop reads CSADRSLAKNIQYF. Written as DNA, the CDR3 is TGCAGTGCTGACAGATCCCTAGCCAAAAACATTCAGTACTTC.

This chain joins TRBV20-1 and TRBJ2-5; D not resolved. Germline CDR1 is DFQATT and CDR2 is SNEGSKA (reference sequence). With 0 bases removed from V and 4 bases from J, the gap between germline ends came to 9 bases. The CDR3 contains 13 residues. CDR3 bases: TGCAGTGCTAGAGATCGGTTGTTAGAGACCCAGTACTTC. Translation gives CSARDRLLETQYF.

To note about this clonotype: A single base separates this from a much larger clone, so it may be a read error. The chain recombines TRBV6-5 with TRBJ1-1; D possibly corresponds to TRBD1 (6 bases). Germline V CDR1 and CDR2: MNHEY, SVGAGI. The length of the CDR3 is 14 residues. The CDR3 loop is CASSSSSWDTKAFF. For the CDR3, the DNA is TGTGCCAGCAGTTCCTCGAGCTGGGACACTAAAGCTTTCTTT.

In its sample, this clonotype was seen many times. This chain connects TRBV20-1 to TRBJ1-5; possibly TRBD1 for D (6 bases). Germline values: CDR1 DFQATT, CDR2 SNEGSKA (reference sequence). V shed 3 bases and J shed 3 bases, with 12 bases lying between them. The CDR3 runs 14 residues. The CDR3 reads CSASRGQTNQPQHF. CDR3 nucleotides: TGCAGTGCTAGCCGAGGACAGACCAATCAGCCCCAGCATTTT.

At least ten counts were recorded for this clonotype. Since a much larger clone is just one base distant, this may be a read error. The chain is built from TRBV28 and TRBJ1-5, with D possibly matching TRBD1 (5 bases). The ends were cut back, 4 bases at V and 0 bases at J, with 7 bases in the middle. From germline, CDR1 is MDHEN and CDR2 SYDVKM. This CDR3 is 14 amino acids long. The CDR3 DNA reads TGTGCCAGCAGTTGGGGGGGTAGCAATCAGCCCCAGCATTTT. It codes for CASSWGGSNQPQHF.

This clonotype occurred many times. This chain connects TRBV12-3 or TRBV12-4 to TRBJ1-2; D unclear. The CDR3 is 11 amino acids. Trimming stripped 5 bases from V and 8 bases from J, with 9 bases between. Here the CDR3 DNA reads TGTGCCAGCAGTGGGCGGTACGGCTACACCTTC. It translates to CASSGRYGYTF.

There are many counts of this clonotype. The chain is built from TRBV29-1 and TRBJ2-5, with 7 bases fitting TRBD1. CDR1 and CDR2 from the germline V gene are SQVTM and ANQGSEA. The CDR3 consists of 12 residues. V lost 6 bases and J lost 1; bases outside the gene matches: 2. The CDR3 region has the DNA TGCAGCGTCTACAGGGGCCAAGAGACCCAGTACTTC. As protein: CSVYRGQETQYF.

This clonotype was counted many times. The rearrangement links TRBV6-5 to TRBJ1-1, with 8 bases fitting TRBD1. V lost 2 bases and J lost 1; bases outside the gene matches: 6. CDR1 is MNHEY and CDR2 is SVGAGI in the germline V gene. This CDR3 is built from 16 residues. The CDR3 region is CASSYDRGFSNTEAFF. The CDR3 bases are TGTGCCAGCAGTTACGACAGGGGCTTTTCGAACACTGAAGCTTTCTTT.

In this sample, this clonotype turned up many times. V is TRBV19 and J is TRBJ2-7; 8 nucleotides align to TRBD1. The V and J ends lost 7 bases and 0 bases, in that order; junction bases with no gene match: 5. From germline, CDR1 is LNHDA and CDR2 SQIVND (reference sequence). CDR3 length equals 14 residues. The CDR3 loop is CASTLGQGSYEQYF. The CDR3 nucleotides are TGTGCCAGTACCCTAGGACAGGGCTCCTACGAGCAGTACTTC.

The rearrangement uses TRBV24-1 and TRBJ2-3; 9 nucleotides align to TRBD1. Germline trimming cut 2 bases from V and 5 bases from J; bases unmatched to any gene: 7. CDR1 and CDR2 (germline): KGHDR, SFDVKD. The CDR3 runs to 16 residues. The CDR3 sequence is CATSDSKQGALDTQYF. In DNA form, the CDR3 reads TGTGCCACCAGTGATTCGAAACAGGGGGCGTTAGATACGCAGTATTTT.